The rows below give T cell receptor beta chains drawn from one sample of a study of beta chain features in type 1 diabetes. This table comes from immunoSEQ multiplex PCR, and its TCRdb copy is limited to in-frame clones, with some not included. The data show over 150,000 clones, around 8.5% seen once. Material for sequencing was central memory CD4+ T cells from blood. The receptor set was obtained from a man aged 18 to 29 in good health. Each CDR3 is given with its conserved first and last residue. Fields, in order: J gene, clone size, D gene, V gene, CDR3 DNA, CDR3 protein. D genes are given only for firm matches. Clone size is not always given. Where it is, it says once, few, many or a class for expanded clones.

J: TRBJ2-7
size: NA
D: NA
V: TRBV4-3
DNA: TGCGCCAGCAGCCAAGATGCGGGACCCTACGAGCAGTACTTC
CDR3: CASSQDAGPYEQYF

J: TRBJ2-3
size: many
D: TRBD2
V: TRBV23-1
DNA: TGCGCCAGCAGTCCTCCGACTAGCGGAAAGTGGGATACGCAGTATTTT
CDR3: CASSPPTSGKWDTQYF

J: TRBJ1-3
size: NA
D: NA
V: TRBV30
DNA: TGTGCCTGGAGATCGGGGGACGTGAACACCATATATTTT
CDR3: CAWRSGDVNTIYF

J: TRBJ1-2
size: few
D: TRBD1
V: TRBV13
DNA: TGTGCCAGCAGCTTAGACAGGGGGTACTATGGCTACACCTTC
CDR3: CASSLDRGYYGYTF

J: TRBJ2-3
size: few
D: NA
V: TRBV2
DNA: TGTGCCAGCAGTGCAAACAGGGGCACAGATACGCAGTATTTT
CDR3: CASSANRGTDTQYF

J: TRBJ1-1
size: NA
D: NA
V: TRBV7-3
DNA: TGTGCCAGCAGCCCCGGTGGGGGCTCCACTGAAGCTTTCTTT
CDR3: CASSPGGGSTEAFF

J: TRBJ2-2
size: few
D: NA
V: TRBV19
DNA: TGTGCCAGTAGTGAAAAACAGGGCCCGAACACCGGGGAGCTGTTTTTT
CDR3: CASSEKQGPNTGELFF

J: TRBJ2-1
size: few
D: NA
V: TRBV10-3
DNA: TGTGCCATCAATAGCCGCGCAGACAGCGATGAGCAGTTCTTC
CDR3: CAINSRADSDEQFF

J: TRBJ1-6
size: few
D: NA
V: TRBV5-4
DNA: TGTGCCAGCAGCTTGGGGCGGGGGAGCTCCTATAATTCACCCCTCCACTTT
CDR3: CASSLGRGSSYNSPLHF

J: TRBJ2-7
size: NA
D: NA
V: TRBV7-2
DNA: TGTGCCAGCAGCTTGGGCAGGGAGTACTTC
CDR3: CASSLGREYF

J: TRBJ1-2
size: NA
D: NA
V: TRBV28
DNA: TGTGCCAGCAGTATAGTGACAGATTCCTACACCTTC
CDR3: CASSIVTDSYTF

J: TRBJ2-5
size: NA
D: TRBD1
V: TRBV7-8
DNA: TGTGCCAGCAGCGCACTCGGGACAGGGAAACAAGAGACCCAGTACTTC
CDR3: CASSALGTGKQETQYF

J: TRBJ1-1
size: NA
D: NA
V: TRBV11-2
DNA: TGTGCCAGCAGCCGAGAGCCAGGAGGGACTGAAGCTTTCTTT
CDR3: CASSREPGGTEAFF

J: TRBJ1-3
size: few
D: NA
V: TRBV7-9
DNA: TGTGCCAGCAGCTTATCACAGGTCCCTGGAAACACCATATATTTT
CDR3: CASSLSQVPGNTIYF

J: TRBJ2-1
size: few
D: NA
V: TRBV9
DNA: TGTGCCAGCAGCGCCACTTCGGGGGACTACAATGAGCAGTTCTTC
CDR3: CASSATSGDYNEQFF

J: TRBJ2-2
size: NA
D: TRBD2
V: TRBV19
DNA: TGTGCCAGTAGTCCCGGGGGGTACGGCACCGGGGAGCTGTTTTTT
CDR3: CASSPGGYGTGELFF

J: TRBJ2-5
size: few
D: TRBD2
V: TRBV4-2
DNA: TGTGCCAGCAGCCAAGGAACCCAGCGGGGGTACCAAGAGACCCAGTACTTC
CDR3: CASSQGTQRGYQETQYF

J: TRBJ2-7
size: NA
D: TRBD2
V: TRBV6-5
DNA: TGTGCCAGCAGGGGAGGGGCCCTCTCCTACGAGCAGTACTTC
CDR3: CASRGGALSYEQYF

J: TRBJ2-7
size: NA
D: TRBD2
V: TRBV19
DNA: TGTGCCAGTACCAGGACTAGCGGGAGGGCCAACGAGCAGTACTTC
CDR3: CASTRTSGRANEQYF

J: TRBJ1-6
size: NA
D: TRBD1
V: TRBV30
DNA: TGTGCCTGGAGTATTGGGACAGTTCTTAATTCACCCCTCCACTTT
CDR3: CAWSIGTVLNSPLHF

J: TRBJ1-2
size: many
D: TRBD1
V: TRBV7-2
DNA: TGTGCCACCAACCCAGGGGGCGACTATGGCTACACCTTC
CDR3: CATNPGGDYGYTF

J: TRBJ1-3
size: few
D: TRBD1
V: TRBV18
DNA: TGTGCCAGCTCAGGACAGGGGTACCAGTCTCCTGGAAACACCATATATTTT
CDR3: CASSGQGYQSPGNTIYF